The text below deals with one TCR beta chain. Sequencing used immunoSEQ multiplex PCR; TCRdb keeps in-frame clones, though not all of them. This table holds around 86,000 clones, around 81% found once. The CDR3 is 15 amino acids. Time point denoted: pretreatment peripheral blood. The sample originates from a study of PD-L1 blockade in urothelial cancer. The clonotype comes from a middle-aged man with urothelial cancer. The sequencing here drew on PBMCs, taken around atezolizumab (anti-PD-L1) treatment. This rearrangement joins TRBV12-1 to TRBJ2-7; TRBD2, the table's D call, lacks a check against the DNA. TRBV12-1 has pseudogene status. In nucleotides, the CDR3 is TGTGCCAGCAGCTTGTGGACTAGCGGGAACACCGAGCAGTACTTC. Protein product: CASSLWTSGNTEQYF.